The rows below give T cell receptor beta chains drawn from one sample of a study of patients and donors after allogeneic stem cell transplantation. MiXCR, run by TCRdb on the RT-PCR reads, gives a single entry per CDR3 protein. The sample holds 410,000 or so distinct CDR3 sequences, around 16% seen once. Sequenced material: blood, either unsorted or a sorted T cell fraction (not recorded which). The receptor source for this set is a human donor who was either an allogeneic HSCT recipient or a stem cell or donor lymphocyte infusion donor (not recorded which). It is not recorded whose cells these are; they may come from a transplant donor. The CDR3 runs from the conserved cysteine through the conserved F or W. The D gene is left open where the match is weak. The size field is filled for only some rows; it gives once, few, many or a size class.

cdr3_aa	cdr3_nt	clone_size	v_call	j_call	d_call
CASSQQGAENTIYF	TGCGCCAGCAGCCAACAGGGGGCCGAAAACACCATATATTTT	-	TRBV4-3	TRBJ1-3	TRBD1
CSASIGRGNNSPLHF	TGCAGTGCTAGTATTGGAAGGGGGAATAATTCACCCCTCCACTTT	-	TRBV20-1	TRBJ1-6	-
CSVVAEYEQYF	TGCAGCGTTGTAGCGGAATACGAGCAGTACTTC	-	TRBV29-1	TRBJ2-7	-
CASSFRGGTGNQPQHF	TGTGCCAGCAGTTTCCGCGGCGGGACGGGCAATCAGCCCCAGCATTTT	few	TRBV27	TRBJ1-5	-
CASSSADGVPDYEQYF	TGTGCCAGCAGCTCAGCGGACGGAGTGCCGGACTACGAGCAGTACTTC	-	TRBV7-8	TRBJ2-7	-
CATSRGFWTGGNYGYTF	TGTGCCACCAGCAGAGGTTTCTGGACAGGGGGGAACTATGGCTACACCTTC	few	TRBV15	TRBJ1-2	TRBD1
CASSDPGTPGDNEQFF	TGTGCCAGCAGCGACCCCGGGACTCCTGGGGACAATGAGCAGTTCTTC	-	TRBV11-3	TRBJ2-1	-
CASSELEQFF	TGTGCCAGCAGCGAGCTTGAGCAGTTCTTC	few	TRBV2	TRBJ2-1	-
CASSEERHTQYF	TGCGCCAGCAGTGAAGAGCGGCATACGCAGTATTTT	few	TRBV10-2	TRBJ2-3	-
CASYRRTDTQYF	TGTGCCTCATACCGACGGACAGATACGCAGTATTTT	few	TRBV27	TRBJ2-3	-
CSASASGGVPGELFF	TGCAGTGCTAGTGCGAGCGGGGGGGTACCCGGGGAGCTGTTTTTT	-	TRBV20-1	TRBJ2-2	TRBD2
CASRTVNTEAFF	TGTGCCAGCAGGACAGTGAACACTGAAGCTTTCTTT	-	TRBV6-1	TRBJ1-1	-
CASSLKGGSFYEQYF	TGTGCCAGCAGTTTAAAGGGCGGGAGTTTTTACGAGCAGTACTTC	many	TRBV12-3/TRBV12-4	TRBJ2-7	TRBD2
CASSPRPGEKNTEAFF	TGTGCCAGCTCACCACGGCCAGGGGAAAAGAACACTGAAGCTTTCTTT	once	TRBV18	TRBJ1-1	-
CASSPLAQGWGYTF	TGTGCCAGCAGCCCCTTAGCACAGGGGTGGGGCTACACCTTC	-	TRBV6-1	TRBJ1-2	TRBD1
CATSREIKVYDTQYF	TGTGCCACCAGCAGAGAGATTAAGGTTTATGATACGCAGTATTTT	few	TRBV15	TRBJ2-3	-
CASSPRPGENTGELFF	TGTGCCAGCAGCCCGAGACCAGGGGAGAACACCGGGGAGCTGTTTTTT	-	TRBV7-7	TRBJ2-2	-
CASSLGSPQHF	TGTGCCAGCAGTTTAGGTTCACCCCAGCATTTT	many	TRBV12-3/TRBV12-4	TRBJ1-5	-
CASSFGGLDTQYF	TGTGCCAGCAGCTTTGGAGGGTTAGATACGCAGTATTTT	few	TRBV7-3	TRBJ2-3	-
CAWSVAASSGNTIYF	TGTGCCTGGAGTGTGGCAGCAAGCTCTGGAAACACCATATATTTT	-	TRBV30	TRBJ1-3	-
CSARQGARGYTF	TGCAGTGCTAGGCAGGGGGCGCGAGGCTACACCTTC	few	TRBV20-1	TRBJ1-2	TRBD1
CASSAQASGTGELFF	TGTGCCAGCAGCGCACAGGCCTCGGGAACCGGGGAGCTGTTTTTT	-	TRBV9	TRBJ2-2	-